This T cell receptor (beta chain) was captured in a study of blood T cell repertoires in COVID-19. As for the study in general: Sites in the United States, Italy and Spain provided acute and convalescent COVID-19 samples. T cells, B-cell-depleted T cells, or PBMCs supplied cDNA or gDNA.

In the original analysis: Reference gene primers were amplified, and this amplification served to estimate nucleated cell counts. The data were produced by immunoSEQ multiplex PCR, yet TCRdb's version contains in-frame clones alone and is incomplete. Clonal size and the V and J genes are those of that table, whereas D and trimming came from the DNA. This sample has 120,000 to 150,000 clones, with about 91% found just once. Germline-derived CDR1 and CDR2 are SGHDT and YYEEEE. The CDR3 covers 16 residues. The trim removed 4 bases at V and 4 bases at J, leaving 8 bases unmatched. What was sequenced was peripheral blood. This chain uses TRBV5-6 with TRBJ1-1; TRBD1 matches 12 bases. This TCR was recovered from a woman aged 45-65 years with acute or convalescent COVID-19. For the CDR3, the DNA is TGTGCCAGCAGCCCGAGGGTGGGACAGGGGGCCACTGAAGCTTTCTTT. Amino acids: CASSPRVGQGATEAFF.